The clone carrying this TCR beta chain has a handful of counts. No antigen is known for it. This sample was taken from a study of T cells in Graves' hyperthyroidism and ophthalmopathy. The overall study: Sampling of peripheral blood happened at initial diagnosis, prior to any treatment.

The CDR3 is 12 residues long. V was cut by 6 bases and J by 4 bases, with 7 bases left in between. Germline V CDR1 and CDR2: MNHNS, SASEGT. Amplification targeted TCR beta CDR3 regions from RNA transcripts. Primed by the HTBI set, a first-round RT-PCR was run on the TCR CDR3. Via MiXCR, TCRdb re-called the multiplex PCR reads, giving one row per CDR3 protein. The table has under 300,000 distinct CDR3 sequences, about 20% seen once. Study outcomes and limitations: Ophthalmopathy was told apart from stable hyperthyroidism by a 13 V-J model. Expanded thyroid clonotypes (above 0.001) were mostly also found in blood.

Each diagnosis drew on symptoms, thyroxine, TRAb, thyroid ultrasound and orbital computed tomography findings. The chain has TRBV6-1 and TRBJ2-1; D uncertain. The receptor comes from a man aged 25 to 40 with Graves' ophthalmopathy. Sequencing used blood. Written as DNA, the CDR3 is TGTGCCAGCAGGACCTCATACAATGAGCAGTTCTTC. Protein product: CASRTSYNEQFF.